The clone carrying this TCR beta chain was found a few times. The antigen is unknown. The CDR3 is 16 amino acids. The germline V gene has CDR1 SGHKS and CDR2 YYEKEE (reference sequence). It was approximately 10 milliliters of peripheral blood that were drawn from each donor. The data were obtained in a study of blood T cells in healthy people across ages. Study-level points and caveats: The study could not conclusively compare naive and antigen-experienced cells, given its unsorted PBMCs.

A second PCR, run for about 6 to 11 cycles, used a sample-barcoded 5' primer plus a J-beta primer mix. Each TCR beta cDNA got a 12-nucleotide random molecular identifier. MiXCR, run by TCRdb on the 5' RACE reads, gives a single entry per CDR3 protein. The sample lists hundreds of thousands of distinct CDR3 sequences; more than 50% were seen once. This TCR derives from a man in his forties in good health. Specimen: blood. The chain recombines TRBV5-5 with TRBJ2-4, with 13 nucleotides matching TRBD2. The tail of the sequence fits TRBJ2-5 better, so the J call may be wrong. The CDR3 region is CASSLRLAGGLETQYF. CDR3 nucleotide sequence: TGTGCCAGCAGCTTGAGACTAGCGGGAGGTTTGGAGACCCAGTACTTC.